This record concerns one T cell receptor (beta chain) sequence. The sample is drawn from a study of cytomegalovirus exposure and HLA in healthy donors. Deletions cut 0 bases from V and 9 bases from J, with 9 bases between. This CDR3 contains 14 residues. The V gene's germline CDR1 is MNHNY and CDR2 SVGAGI (reference sequence). The study ran its PCR with 60 Vbeta and 13 Jbeta primers. Produced via immunoSEQ multiplex PCR; TCRdb's table is partial and in-frame only. This sample has about 190,000 clones, with around 86% found just once. J is TRBJ1-6 and V is TRBV6-6; D remains unclear. The specimen sequenced was PBMCs. The source is a man aged 40-55 years in good health and CMV-seropositive. CDR3: CASSYSSPLSPLHF. The DNA for the CDR3 is TGTGCCAGCAGTTACTCTTCCCCCCTTTCACCCCTCCACTTT.